The 17 T cell receptor beta chains below come from one sample, sequenced in a study of Ad26.COV2.S vaccination and SARS-CoV-2 variants (dated by TCRdb to the early 2020s). The library relied on the immunoSEQ multiplex PCR assay. TCRdb stores this immuneACCESS table with in-frame sequences only. Part of the clones is absent; in the studies checked, under half of the shortfall reflects unresolved V genes, and no reason is known for the rest. The sample records about 440,000 clones, 90% of which are singletons. Roughly 3.9% of the sample lies in the top ten. In light of the paper, this sample's treatment or condition label describes: 15 to 20 received Ad26.COV2.S at low or high dose, single or two shots; a few received placebo; per-sample allocation not given. Repertoires of vaccine and placebo recipients were sequenced from samples collected on day 63 after the first injection. This sample comprised peripheral blood, obtained in a trial of Ad26.COV2.S vaccine versus placebo. These receptors were taken from a person aged 18-65 years who received the Ad26.COV2.S COVID-19 vaccine or a placebo.

The sample holds one count of this clone. The chain couples TRBV5-1 to TRBJ2-1, with 9 bases identical to TRBD2. Germline V gene lookup returns CDR1 SGHRS and CDR2 YFSETQ. The CDR3 has 16 amino acids. V lost 4 bases, J lost 1 base, and 6 bases stayed unmatched. CDR3 DNA: TGCGCCAGCAGCCTTCTTAGCGGGAGTTCCTACAATGAGCAGTTCTTC. It encodes CASSLLSGSSYNEQFF. Full variable domain (missing parts from reference TRBV5-1 and TRBJ2-1): KAGVTQTPRYLIKTRGQQVTLSCSPISGHRSVSWYQQTPGQGLQFLFEYFSETQRNKGNFPGRFSGRQFSNSRSEMNVSTLELGDSALYLCASSLLSGSSYNEQFFGPGTRLTVL.

This chain uses TRBV19 with TRBJ2-4, with D possibly matching TRBD1 (6 bases). V dropped 1 base and J dropped 5 bases, with 15 bases sitting between them. The CDR3 contains 16 residues. The germline gives CDR1 LNHDA, CDR2 SQIVND (reference sequence). The CDR3 loop is CASSIGKGGTQNIQYF. CDR3 nucleotides: TGTGCCAGTAGTATAGGCAAAGGGGGTACGCAAAACATTCAGTACTTC. Together with reference TRBV19 and TRBJ2-4, the CDR3 gives the full variable domain: DGGITQSPKYLFRKEGQNVTLSCEQNLNHDAMYWYRQDPGQGLRLIYYSQIVNDFQKGDIAEGYSVSREKKESFPLTVTSAQKNPTAFYLCASSIGKGGTQNIQYFGAGTRLSVL.

This chain connects TRBV6-5 to TRBJ2-1; TRBD2 agrees at 11 bases. The J segment lost 5 bases and the V segment lost 6 bases, leaving 6 bases of the junction unmatched. Germline V gene data show CDR1 as MNHEY and CDR2 as SVGAGI. The CDR3 is 15 residues long. CDR3 amino acids: CASRVAGGRNNEQFF. The CDR3 DNA reads TGTGCCAGCAGGGTAGCGGGAGGGAGAAACAATGAGCAGTTCTTC.

In its sample, this clone was seen a few times. This chain connects TRBV20-1 to TRBJ2-1; maybe TRBD2 (6 bases). This CDR3 spans 16 amino acids. V lost 3 bases to trimming and J lost 4 bases, with 19 bases between them. CDR1 DFQATT and CDR2 SNEGSKA come from the germline V gene (reference sequence). CDR3 protein: CSASIVAGLQYNEQFF. The CDR3 region has the DNA TGCAGTGCTAGTATCGTCGCGGGACTCCAATACAATGAGCAGTTCTTC.

This rearrangement joins TRBV19 to TRBJ1-1, with D maybe TRBD1 (5 bases). Per germline, CDR1 LNHDA and CDR2 SQIVND (reference sequence). V shed 3 bases and J shed 1 base, with 12 bases lying between them. The CDR3 length is 15 residues. CDR3 residues: CASSIPAGRNTEAFF. For the CDR3, the DNA is TGTGCCAGTAGTATCCCGGCAGGGCGGAACACTGAAGCTTTCTTT.

This sequence joins TRBV27 and TRBJ2-7; maybe TRBD2 (6 bases). The V gene's germline CDR1 is MNHEY and CDR2 SMNVEV (reference sequence). The CDR3 spans 13 residues. Trimming cost V 11 bases and J 2 bases, with 16 bases left between them. This CDR3 reads CAAWRAGTYEQYF. CDR3 bases: TGTGCCGCTTGGAGGGCCGGGACCTACGAGCAGTACTTC.

The chain combines TRBV18 with TRBJ2-2; D is ambiguous. CDR3 length: 14 residues. V gave up 0 bases and J gave up 2 bases, with 4 bases separating them. CDR1 is KGHSH, CDR2 LQKENI, per germline. Here the CDR3 DNA reads TGTGCCAGCTCACCACCCACTAACACCGGGGAGCTGTTTTTT. Translated, it gives CASSPPTNTGELFF.

The chain uses TRBV4-3 and TRBJ2-3, with 12 positions matching TRBD1. This CDR3 spans 16 amino acids. With 1 base clipped from V and 3 bases from J, the junction kept 2 bases outside the gene matches. Germline CDR1 is LGHNA and CDR2 is YSLEER. The CDR3 region is CASSQGDRGRTDTQYF. CDR3 sequence (DNA): TGCGCCAGCAGCCAAGGGGACAGGGGGCGGACAGATACGCAGTATTTT.

The chain uses TRBV15 and TRBJ1-1, with unresolved D. Germline lookup yields CDR1 LNHNV and CDR2 YYDKDF (reference sequence). CDR3 length: 13 residues. The V end lost 0 bases, the J end lost 10 bases, and 12 bases lay between the germline ends. CDR3 residues: CATSRDRPGVAFF. Written as DNA, the CDR3 is TGTGCCACCAGCAGAGATCGACCAGGCGTAGCTTTCTTT.

The rearrangement links TRBV29-1 to TRBJ2-6; D could derive from TRBD1 or TRBD2 (6 bases each). Trimming removed 0 bases at V and 2 bases at J, with 20 bases between. The V gene's germline CDR1 is SQVTM and CDR2 ANQGSEA. This CDR3 comprises 19 residues. In DNA, the CDR3 is TGCAGCGTTGAAGATCGGGGGCCACACTATCTGACTGGGGCCAACGTCCTGACTTTC. It specifies CSVEDRGPHYLTGANVLTF.

The chain recombines TRBV7-8 with TRBJ2-2; D not certain. Germline assignment: CDR1 SGHVS and CDR2 FQNEAQ. This CDR3 is built from 15 residues. Trimming cost V 1 base and J 2 bases, with 8 bases left between them. CDR3 coding DNA: TGTGCCAGCAGCTTAGATCGCGGAAACACCGGGGAGCTGTTTTTT. Amino acid sequence: CASSLDRGNTGELFF.

The chain recombines TRBV30 with TRBJ2-1; D unresolved. The ends were cut back, 4 bases at V and 11 bases at J, with 9 bases in the middle. The CDR3 consists of 10 residues. CDR1 GTSNPN and CDR2 SVGIG come from the germline V gene (reference sequence). This CDR3 is CAWKRLQQFF. The CDR3 DNA follows: TGTGCCTGGAAAAGACTCCAGCAGTTCTTC.

The CDR3 coding sequence is TGTGCCAGCAGCCGACGTGGTGACGCCTCCTACGAGCAGTACTTC. Translation gives CASSRRGDASYEQYF. The gene calls are TRBV6-2 or TRBV6-3 and TRBJ2-7; unclear D gene. The CDR3 is made up of 15 amino acids. Deletions cut 6 bases from V and 0 bases from J, with 15 bases between. CDR1 and CDR2 (germline): MNHEY, SVGEGT.

The genes are TRBV9 and TRBJ2-3, with 14 nucleotides matching TRBD2. Germline V lookup: CDR1 SGDLS, CDR2 YYNGEE. This CDR3 has 18 residues. V gave up 4 bases and J gave up 4 bases; unmatched junction bases: 11. In DNA form, the CDR3 reads TGTGCCAGCAGCAGGACCGGGACTAGCGGGAGAGAATCAGATACGCAGTATTTT. The encoded protein is CASSRTGTSGRESDTQYF.

The genes are TRBV6-6 and TRBJ2-2, with 8 positions matching TRBD2. Trimming took 2 bases from V and 2 from J; bases not matched to a gene: 4. Germline lookup yields CDR1 MNHNY and CDR2 SVGAGI (reference sequence). This CDR3 spans 16 amino acids. This CDR3 reads CASSYGAGGNTGELFF. CDR3 bases: TGTGCCAGCAGTTACGGGGCGGGAGGCAACACCGGGGAGCTGTTTTTT.

A few counts support this clone. This chain connects TRBV28 to TRBJ2-3, with 7 bases aligning to TRBD2. This CDR3 comprises 14 residues. The germline gives CDR1 MDHEN, CDR2 SYDVKM. V lost 7 bases and J lost 3; bases outside the gene matches: 7. As DNA, the CDR3 is TGTGCCAGCACCTCGGGACTATCGACAGATACGCAGTATTTT. Encoded protein: CASTSGLSTDTQYF. Full variable domain (missing parts from reference TRBV28 and TRBJ2-3): DVKVTQSSRYLVKRTGEKVFLECVQDMDHENMFWYRQDPGLGLRLIYFSYDVKMKEKGDIPEGYSVSREKKERFSLILESASTNQTSMYLCASTSGLSTDTQYFGPGTRLTVL.

The chain links TRBV2 to TRBJ1-5; D gene unclear. The V end lost 7 bases, the J end lost 0 bases, and 13 bases lay between the germline ends. This CDR3 is 15 amino acids long. In germline, CDR1 is SNHLY, CDR2 FYNNEI. CDR3: CASNSGPYSNQPQHF. In DNA form, the CDR3 reads TGTGCCAGCAACTCAGGACCGTATAGCAATCAGCCCCAGCATTTT.